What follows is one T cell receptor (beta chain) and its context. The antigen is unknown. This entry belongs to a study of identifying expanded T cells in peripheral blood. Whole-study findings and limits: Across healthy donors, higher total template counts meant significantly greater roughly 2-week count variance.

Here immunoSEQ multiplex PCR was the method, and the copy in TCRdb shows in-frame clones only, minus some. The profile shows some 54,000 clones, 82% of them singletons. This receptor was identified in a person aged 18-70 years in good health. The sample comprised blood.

The CDR3 loop reads CSVVEAYGYTF. CDR3 DNA sequence: TGCAGCGTGGTCGAGGCCTATGGCTACACCTTC. The chain joins TRBV29-1 to TRBJ1-2; D is unresolved. Trimming pared 6 bases from V and 4 bases from J, leaving 9 bases between. In germline, CDR1 is SQVTM, CDR2 ANQGSEA. The CDR3 has 11 amino acids. Full variable domain (outside the CDR3, taken from reference TRBV29-1 and TRBJ1-2): SAVISQKPSRDICQRGTSLTIQCQVDSQVTMMFWYRQQPGQSLTLIATANQGSEATYESGFVIDKFPISRPNLTFSTLTVSNMSPEDSSIYLCSVVEAYGYTFGSGTRLTVV.